Below, 6 T cell receptor beta chains from the same sample are listed, as sequenced in a study of T cells in Graves' hyperthyroidism and ophthalmopathy. RNA transcripts yielded amplified TCR beta CDR3 regions. In the first-round RT-PCR of the TCR CDR3, the HTBI primer set was used. TCRdb processed the multiplex PCR reads anew with MiXCR; each CDR3 protein has one entry. Seen here are nearly 250,000 distinct CDR3 sequences, about 17% observed once, and the top ten hold less than 35%. Sequenced: blood. Receptor source: a woman aged 18 to 35 with Graves' ophthalmopathy.

This clonotype was counted many times. This sequence joins TRBV9 and TRBJ2-3; D uncertain. Germline assignment: CDR1 SGDLS and CDR2 YYNGEE. This CDR3 has 12 residues. V gave up 4 bases and J gave up 7 bases, with 10 bases separating them. CDR3 in DNA: TGTGCCAGCAGCTCCCGGGCCTATACGCAGTATTTT. As protein: CASSSRAYTQYF.

This clonotype has ten or more counts. The chain employs TRBV20-1 and TRBJ2-3, with TRBD2 identical over 11 bases. This CDR3 spans 14 amino acids. The J segment lost 4 bases and the V segment lost 6 bases, leaving 6 bases of the junction unmatched. Germline V CDR1 and CDR2: DFQATT, SNEGSKA (reference sequence). The CDR3 region has the DNA TGCAGTGCACGTGGACTAGCGGGTCCAGATACGCAGTATTTT. It yields the protein CSARGLAGPDTQYF.

This clonotype was seen many times. V gene TRBV12-5 combines with J gene TRBJ1-2; a weak D match, TRBD1 (5 bases). V was pared by 7 bases and J by 4 bases, with 10 bases between. Looked up from germline, CDR1 is LGHNT and CDR2 is FRNRAP. This CDR3 contains 12 residues. The CDR3 DNA is TGTGCTAGTGCCGGGGCTTTCTATGGCTACACCTTC. It yields the protein CASAGAFYGYTF.

This clonotype was seen ten or more times. One junction end does not reproduce the germline sequence, and a read error may be involved. The chain links TRBV5-1 to TRBJ2-2, with unresolved D. CDR1 and CDR2 (germline): SGHRS, YFSETQ. The length of the CDR3 is 15 residues. CDR3 sequence: CASNLGPSDTGELFF. In DNA, the CDR3 is TGCGCCAGCAACTTGGGCCCCTCAGACACCGGGGAGCTGTTTTTT. Variable domain in full (rest from reference TRBV5-1 and TRBJ2-2): KAGVTQTPRYLIKTRGQQVTLSCSPISGHRSVSWYQQTPGQGLQFLFEYFSETQRNKGNFPGRFSGRQFSNSRSEMNVSTLELGDSALYLCASNLGPSDTGELFFGEGSRLTVL.

Many counts were recorded for this clonotype. J is TRBJ2-5 and V is TRBV15; perhaps TRBD2 as D (5 bases). Germline CDR1 is LNHNV and CDR2 is YYDKDF (reference sequence). V was cut by 11 bases and J by 5 bases, with 18 bases left in between. The length of the CDR3 is 13 residues. In nucleotides, the CDR3 is TGTGCCCCCGGAGCCGGGATCGGCGAGACCCAGTACTTC. It codes for CAPGAGIGETQYF.

This clonotype showed up many times. The chain couples TRBV20-1 to TRBJ1-5; maybe TRBD1 (6 bases). V was trimmed by 5 bases and J by 5 bases, leaving 19 bases between them. Germline CDR1 and CDR2: DFQATT and SNEGSKA (reference sequence). This CDR3 is 15 amino acids long. CDR3 DNA sequence: TGCAGTGCTGCCCGCGGGGGGGCGCCCGATCAGCCCCAGCATTTT. Protein sequence: CSAARGGAPDQPQHF.